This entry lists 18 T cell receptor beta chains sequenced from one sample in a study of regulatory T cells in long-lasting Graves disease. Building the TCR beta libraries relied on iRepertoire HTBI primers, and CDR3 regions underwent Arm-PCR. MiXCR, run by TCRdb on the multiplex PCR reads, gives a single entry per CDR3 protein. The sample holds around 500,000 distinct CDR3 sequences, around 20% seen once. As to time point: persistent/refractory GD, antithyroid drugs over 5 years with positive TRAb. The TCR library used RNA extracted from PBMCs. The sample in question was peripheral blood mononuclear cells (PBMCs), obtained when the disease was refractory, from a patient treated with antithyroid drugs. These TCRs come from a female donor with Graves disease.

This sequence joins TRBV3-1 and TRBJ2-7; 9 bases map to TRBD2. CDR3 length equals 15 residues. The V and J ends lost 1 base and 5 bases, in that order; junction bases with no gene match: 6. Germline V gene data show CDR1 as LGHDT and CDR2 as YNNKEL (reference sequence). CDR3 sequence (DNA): TGTGCCAGCAGCCAAGGAAGGCAGCGGGAGGACGAGCAGTACTTC. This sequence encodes CASSQGRQREDEQYF.

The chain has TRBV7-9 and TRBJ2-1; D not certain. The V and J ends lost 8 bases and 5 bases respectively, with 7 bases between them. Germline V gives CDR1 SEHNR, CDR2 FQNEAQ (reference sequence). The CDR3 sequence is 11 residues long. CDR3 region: CASLFHNEQFF. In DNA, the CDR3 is TGTGCCAGCTTGTTCCACAATGAGCAGTTCTTC.

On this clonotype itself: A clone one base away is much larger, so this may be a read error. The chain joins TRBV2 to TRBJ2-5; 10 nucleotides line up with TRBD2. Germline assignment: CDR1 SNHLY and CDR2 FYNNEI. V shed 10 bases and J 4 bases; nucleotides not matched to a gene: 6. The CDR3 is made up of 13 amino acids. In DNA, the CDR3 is TGTGCCACTGCTAGCGGGAGTCCAGAGACCCAGTACTTC. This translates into CATASGSPETQYF.

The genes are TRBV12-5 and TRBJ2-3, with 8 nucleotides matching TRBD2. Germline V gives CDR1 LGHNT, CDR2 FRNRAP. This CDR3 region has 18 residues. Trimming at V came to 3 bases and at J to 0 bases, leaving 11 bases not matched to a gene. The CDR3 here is CASGFAPSGSFSTDTQYF. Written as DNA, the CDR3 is TGTGCTAGTGGTTTCGCTCCAAGCGGGAGCTTTAGCACAGATACGCAGTATTTT. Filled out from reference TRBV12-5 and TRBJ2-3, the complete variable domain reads DARVTQTPRHKVTEMGQEVTMRCQPILGHNTVFWYRQTMMQGLELLAYFRNRAPLDDSGMPKDRFSAEMPDATLATLKIQPSEPRDSAVYFCASGFAPSGSFSTDTQYFGPGTRLTVL.

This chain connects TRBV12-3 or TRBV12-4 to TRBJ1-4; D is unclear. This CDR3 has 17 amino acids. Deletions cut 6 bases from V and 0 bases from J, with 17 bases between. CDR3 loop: CASSDLQGITTNEKLFF. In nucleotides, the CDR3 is TGTGCCAGCAGCGACCTTCAAGGGATCACAACTAATGAAAAACTGTTTTTT.

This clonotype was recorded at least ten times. This CDR3 reads CASSLGTGDIYEQYF. The DNA for the CDR3 is TGTGCCAGCAGCTTAGGGACAGGAGACATCTACGAGCAGTACTTC. J is TRBJ2-7 and V is TRBV13, with D possibly being TRBD1 (6 bases). This CDR3 is built from 15 residues. Germline V gene sequence: CDR1 PRHDT, CDR2 FYEKMQ (reference sequence). Trimming cost V 0 bases and J 3 bases, with 12 bases left between them.

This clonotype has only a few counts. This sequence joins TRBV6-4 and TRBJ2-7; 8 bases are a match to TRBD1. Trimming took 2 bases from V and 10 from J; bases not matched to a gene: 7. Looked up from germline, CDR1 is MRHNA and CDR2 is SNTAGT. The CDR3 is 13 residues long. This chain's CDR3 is CASSDLQGAIQYF. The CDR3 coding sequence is TGTGCCAGCAGTGACCTCCAGGGGGCTATTCAGTACTTC.

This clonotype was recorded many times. CDR3 sequence: CASSPLKGTGIRGVVEAFF. As DNA, the CDR3 is TGTGCCAGCAGTCCCCTTAAAGGAACCGGGATCCGGGGGGTCGTTGAAGCTTTCTTT. This rearrangement joins TRBV28 to TRBJ1-1; perhaps TRBD1 as D (5 bases). Trimming shortened V by 5 bases and J by 7 bases, and 32 bases separated the two germline ends. CDR1 is MDHEN, CDR2 SYDVKM, per germline. The CDR3 is 19 amino acids. The full variable domain, completed using reference TRBV28 and TRBJ1-1, is DVKVTQSSRYLVKRTGEKVFLECVQDMDHENMFWYRQDPGLGLRLIYFSYDVKMKEKGDIPEGYSVSREKKERFSLILESASTNQTSMYLCASSPLKGTGIRGVVEAFFGQGTRLTVV.

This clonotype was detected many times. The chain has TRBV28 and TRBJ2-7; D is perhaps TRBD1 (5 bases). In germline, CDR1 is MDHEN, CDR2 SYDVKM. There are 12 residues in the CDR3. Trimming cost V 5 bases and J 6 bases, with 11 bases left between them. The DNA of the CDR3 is TGTGCCAGCAGTCAACAGGCCGGCGAGCAGTACTTC. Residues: CASSQQAGEQYF.

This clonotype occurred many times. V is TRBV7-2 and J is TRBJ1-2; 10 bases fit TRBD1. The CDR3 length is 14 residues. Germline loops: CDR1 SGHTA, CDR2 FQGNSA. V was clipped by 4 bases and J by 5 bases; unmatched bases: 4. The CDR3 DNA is TGTGCCAGCAGCTGGGGACAGGGGATATATGGCTACACCTTC. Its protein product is CASSWGQGIYGYTF. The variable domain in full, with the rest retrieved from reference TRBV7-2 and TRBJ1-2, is GAGVSQSPSNKVTEKGKDVELRCDPISGHTALYWYRQSLGQGLEFLIYFQGNSAPDKSGLPSDRFSAERTGGSVSTLTIQRTQQEDSAVYLCASSWGQGIYGYTFGSGTRLTVV.

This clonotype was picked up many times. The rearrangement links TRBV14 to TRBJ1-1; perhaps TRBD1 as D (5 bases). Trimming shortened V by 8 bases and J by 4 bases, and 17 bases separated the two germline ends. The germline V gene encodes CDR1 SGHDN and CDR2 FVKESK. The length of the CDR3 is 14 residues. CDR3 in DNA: TGTGCCAGCCGCATGACCCCAGGGAGCACTGAAGCTTTCTTT. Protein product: CASRMTPGSTEAFF.

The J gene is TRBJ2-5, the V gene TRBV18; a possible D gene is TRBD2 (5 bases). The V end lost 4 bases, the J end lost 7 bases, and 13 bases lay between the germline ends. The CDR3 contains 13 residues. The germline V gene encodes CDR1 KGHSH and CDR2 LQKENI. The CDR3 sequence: CASSHLLEGTQYF. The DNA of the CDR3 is TGTGCCAGCTCACACCTACTAGAGGGGACCCAGTACTTC.

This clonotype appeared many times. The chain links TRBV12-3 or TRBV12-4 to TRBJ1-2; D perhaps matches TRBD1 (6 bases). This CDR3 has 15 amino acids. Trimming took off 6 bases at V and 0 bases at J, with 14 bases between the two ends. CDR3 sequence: CASSSWTAPNYGYTF. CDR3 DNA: TGTGCCAGCAGCTCGTGGACAGCACCTAACTATGGCTACACCTTC.

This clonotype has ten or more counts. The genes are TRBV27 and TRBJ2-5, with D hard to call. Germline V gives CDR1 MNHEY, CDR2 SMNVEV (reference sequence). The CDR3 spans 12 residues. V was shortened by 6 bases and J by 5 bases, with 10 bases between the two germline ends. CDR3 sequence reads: CASSDWQETQYF. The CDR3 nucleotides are TGTGCCAGCAGCGACTGGCAGGAGACCCAGTACTTC.

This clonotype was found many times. The CDR3 sequence is CASSDFRQGAYGYTF. DNA for the CDR3: TGTGCCAGCAGTGATTTCAGACAGGGGGCGTATGGCTACACCTTC. The chain joins TRBV2 to TRBJ1-2; TRBD1 matches at 10 bases. CDR3 size: 15 residues. Germline CDR1 reads SNHLY; CDR2 reads FYNNEI. The ends lost 3 bases at V and 5 bases at J; junction bases unmatched: 6.

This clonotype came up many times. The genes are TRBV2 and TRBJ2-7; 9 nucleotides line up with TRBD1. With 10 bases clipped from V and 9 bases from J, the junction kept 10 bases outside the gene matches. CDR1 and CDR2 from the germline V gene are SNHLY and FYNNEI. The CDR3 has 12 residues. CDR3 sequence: CATREDRGGQYF. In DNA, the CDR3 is TGTGCCACCCGTGAAGACAGGGGGGGGCAGTACTTC.

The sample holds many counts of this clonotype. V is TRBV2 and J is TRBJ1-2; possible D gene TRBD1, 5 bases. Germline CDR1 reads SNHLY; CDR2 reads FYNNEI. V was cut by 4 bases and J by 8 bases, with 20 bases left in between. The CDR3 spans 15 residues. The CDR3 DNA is TGTGCCAGCAGTGCAAGGGACGGAGCACTTGGAGGCTACACCTTC. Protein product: CASSARDGALGGYTF.

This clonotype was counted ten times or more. The CDR3 bases are TGTGCCAGCAGCCGGGCAGGGACGGGGGTGAACGAGCAGTACTTC. It specifies CASSRAGTGVNEQYF. The chain recombines TRBV6-2 or TRBV6-3 with TRBJ2-7; a possible D gene is TRBD2 (6 bases). With 6 bases removed from V and 5 bases from J, the gap between germline ends came to 20 bases. CDR1 MNHEY and CDR2 SVGEGT come from the germline V gene. This CDR3 is 15 amino acids long.